This note documents a single T cell receptor (beta chain) sequence. The antigen is unknown. This sample stems from a study of cytomegalovirus exposure and HLA in healthy donors. The study's findings and limits: Reports showed the classifier diagnosing cytomegalovirus status with high specificity and sensitivity. For most TCR sequences rarity was the rule, although some public TCRs occurred in many donors.

Germline loops: CDR1 SGHTA, CDR2 FQGNSA. The CDR3 length is 15 residues. With 1 base clipped from V and 7 bases from J, the junction kept 2 bases outside the gene matches. Both 60 Vbeta primers and 13 Jbeta primers went into the PCR. Assay: immunoSEQ multiplex PCR; the TCRdb copy retains only in-frame clones and omits some. Here the sample spans about 270,000 clones, roughly two thirds being singletons. Sequences were obtained from PBMCs. The origin of this receptor is a female donor in good health and CMV-seronegative. The rearrangement joins TRBV7-2 to TRBJ2-2; 11 positions match TRBD2. The CDR3 spells CASSLGLAGRGELFF. For the CDR3, the DNA is TGTGCCAGCAGCTTAGGACTAGCGGGACGCGGGGAGCTGTTTTTT.